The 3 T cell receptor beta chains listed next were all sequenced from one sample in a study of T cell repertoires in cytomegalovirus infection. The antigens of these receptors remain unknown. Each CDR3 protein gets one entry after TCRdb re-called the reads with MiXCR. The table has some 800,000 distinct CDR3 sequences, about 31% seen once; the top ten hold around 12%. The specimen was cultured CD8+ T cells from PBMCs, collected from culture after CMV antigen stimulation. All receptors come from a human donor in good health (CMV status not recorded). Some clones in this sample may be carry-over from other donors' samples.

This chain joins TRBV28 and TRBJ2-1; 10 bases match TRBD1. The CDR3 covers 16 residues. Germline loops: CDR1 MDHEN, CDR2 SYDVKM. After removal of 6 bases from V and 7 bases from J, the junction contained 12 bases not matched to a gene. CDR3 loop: CASSLPSGTGDNEQFF. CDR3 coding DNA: TGTGCCAGCAGCCTCCCCTCCGGGACAGGGGATAATGAGCAGTTCTTC.

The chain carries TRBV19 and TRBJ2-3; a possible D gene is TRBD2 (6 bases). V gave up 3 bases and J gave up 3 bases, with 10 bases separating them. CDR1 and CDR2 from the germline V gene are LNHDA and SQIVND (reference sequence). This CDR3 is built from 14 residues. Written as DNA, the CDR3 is TGTGCCAGTAGTATTCGGGGGTGGACAGATACGCAGTATTTT. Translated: CASSIRGWTDTQYF.

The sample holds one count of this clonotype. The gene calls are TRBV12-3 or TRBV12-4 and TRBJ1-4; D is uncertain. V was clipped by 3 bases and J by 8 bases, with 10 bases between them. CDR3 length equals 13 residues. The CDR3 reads CASSFYVREKLFF. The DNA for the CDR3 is TGTGCCAGCAGTTTCTATGTTAGGGAAAAACTGTTTTTT.